These 20 T cell receptor beta chains came from one sample sequenced in a study of T-cell reconstitution after alpha-beta-depleted transplantation in children. Unique molecular identifiers were used in preparing the TCRbeta library. TCRdb itself ran the PCR reads through MiXCR, one entry per CDR3 protein. This sample has 90,000 to 120,000 distinct CDR3 sequences, with approximately 6.6% found just once. The sample here was PBMCs, mostly from graft donor cells, taken 360 days after TCRalphabeta/CD19-depleted stem cell transplant. Source of these receptors: a male patient aged 2 to 9 who had a stem cell transplant for acute lymphoblastic leukemia, so the T cells may come from the graft donor.

This clonotype was detected many times. The chain recombines TRBV5-1 with TRBJ2-1, with 10 nucleotides matching TRBD1. The V and J ends lost 4 bases and 3 bases, in that order; junction bases with no gene match: 4. The V gene's germline CDR1 is SGHRS and CDR2 YFSETQ. This CDR3 is built from 15 residues. The CDR3 DNA reads TGCGCCAGCAGCCCCGGGACAGGGGACTACAATGAGCAGTTCTTC. It encodes CASSPGTGDYNEQFF.

This clonotype was detected many times. The J gene is TRBJ1-1, the V gene TRBV4-3, with D possibly matching TRBD1 (5 bases). Germline assignment: CDR1 LGHNA and CDR2 YSLEER. The CDR3 sequence is 16 residues long. The germline V and J ends were trimmed by 1 base and 3 bases, with 15 bases remaining between them. The CDR3 loop is CASSQGAGTQDTEAFF. The CDR3 nucleotides read TGCGCCAGCAGCCAAGGGGCGGGGACCCAGGACACTGAAGCTTTCTTT.

J is TRBJ2-7 and V is TRBV6-1; 8 positions agree with TRBD1. CDR3 length equals 15 residues. CDR1 and CDR2 (germline): MNHNS, SASEGT. Trimming took 3 bases from V and 3 from J; bases not matched to a gene: 7. The CDR3 loop is CASSEWGTGVYEQYF. In nucleotides, the CDR3 is TGTGCCAGCAGTGAGTGGGGGACAGGTGTCTACGAGCAGTACTTC.

Many counts were recorded for this clonotype. This chain links TRBV11-2 with TRBJ2-3, with D perhaps TRBD1 or TRBD2 (5 bases each). This CDR3 has 14 residues. The V end was cut by 5 bases, the J end by 1 base, with 10 bases between. Germline V gene data show CDR1 as SGHAT and CDR2 as FQNNGV. CDR3 region: CASSREGGTDTQYF. DNA of the CDR3: TGTGCCAGCAGCCGGGAAGGGGGCACAGATACGCAGTATTTT.

This clonotype was counted many times. The CDR3 sequence: CASSGATSGRTDEQFF. The CDR3 DNA follows: TGCGCCAGCAGCGGAGCTACTAGCGGGAGGACGGATGAGCAGTTCTTC. This sequence joins TRBV5-1 and TRBJ2-1; 12 bases are a match to TRBD2. The J segment lost 8 bases and the V segment lost 4 bases, leaving 10 bases of the junction unmatched. This CDR3 has 16 residues. Germline CDR1 reads SGHRS; CDR2 reads YFSETQ.

This clonotype was seen more than once but under ten times. J is TRBJ2-7 and V is TRBV10-2, with 8 bases lining up with TRBD1. J gave up 5 bases and V 9 bases, and 6 bases lay outside the gene matches. This CDR3 contains 12 residues. CDR1 is WSHSY, CDR2 SAAADI, per germline. Here the CDR3 reads CASSQGVHEQYF. In DNA form, the CDR3 reads TGCGCCAGTTCACAGGGGGTCCACGAGCAGTACTTC.

The chain combines TRBV30 with TRBJ2-5; no clear D gene. The CDR3 covers 10 residues. Germline CDR1 reads GTSNPN; CDR2 reads SVGIG (reference sequence). V was clipped by 1 base and J by 5 bases, with 2 bases between them. CDR3 in DNA: TGTGCCTGGAGTGCGGAGACCCAGTACTTC. Protein product: CAWSAETQYF.

This clonotype was picked up many times. DNA for the CDR3: TGCAGTGCTGAGGGGGATAGCACAGATACGCAGTATTTT. Its translation: CSAEGDSTDTQYF. The V call is TRBV20-1, the J call TRBJ2-3; D is perhaps TRBD1 (6 bases). The CDR3 extends over 13 amino acids. Trimming left V 5 bases short and J 0 bases short, with 9 bases between. The V gene's germline CDR1 is DFQATT and CDR2 SNEGSKA (reference sequence).

V gene TRBV7-9 combines with J gene TRBJ2-2; 8 bases line up with TRBD2. CDR1 is SEHNR and CDR2 is FQNEAQ in the germline V gene (reference sequence). With V trimmed by 5 bases and J by 6 bases, 8 bases remained unmatched. CDR3 size: 15 residues. CDR3 DNA sequence: TGTGCCAGCAGCAGCGAGCGGGAGTTCGCCGGGGAGCTGTTTTTT. This translates into CASSSEREFAGELFF.

This clonotype was seen repeatedly, ten times or more. This chain connects TRBV29-1 to TRBJ2-3; TRBD2 might be the D (5 bases). Looked up from germline, CDR1 is SQVTM and CDR2 is ANQGSEA. Trimming removed 0 bases from V and 8 bases from J, with 12 bases in between. This CDR3 region has 13 residues. The CDR3 nucleotides are TGCAGCGTTGAAGAGCCGGACTCAGCTACGCAGTATTTT. The encoded protein is CSVEEPDSATQYF.

This clonotype was observed many times. The chain couples TRBV7-2 to TRBJ1-2, with a tentative D call TRBD1 (6 bases). Germline V CDR1 and CDR2: SGHTA, FQGNSA. V shed 5 bases and J shed 4 bases, with 11 bases lying between them. The length of the CDR3 is 13 residues. CDR3 DNA: TGTGCCAGCAGCATAGGGGGTTCCTATGGCTACACCTTC. This encodes CASSIGGSYGYTF.

This clonotype was detected ten times or more. The CDR3: CSVNPDGNGYTF. The CDR3 region has the DNA TGCAGCGTTAATCCGGACGGCAATGGCTACACCTTC. The chain combines TRBV29-1 with TRBJ1-2; D ambiguous. The V gene lost 5 bases and the J gene lost 6 bases, with 13 bases spanning the gap. This CDR3 is 12 amino acids long. Germline V gene lookup returns CDR1 SQVTM and CDR2 ANQGSEA.

J is TRBJ1-6 and V is TRBV7-2, with unresolved D. V lost 0 bases and J lost 7, with 19 bases in between. Germline V gives CDR1 SGHTA, CDR2 FQGNSA. The CDR3 is 18 amino acids. The CDR3 loop is CASSLALYRGRENSPLHF. DNA of the CDR3: TGTGCCAGCAGCTTAGCGTTGTACCGAGGGAGGGAAAATTCACCCCTCCACTTT.

This clonotype was seen many times. The rearrangement links TRBV5-1 to TRBJ2-1, with TRBD1 identical over 7 bases. Germline loops: CDR1 SGHRS, CDR2 YFSETQ. The ends lost 5 bases at V and 0 bases at J; junction bases unmatched: 8. The CDR3 contains 16 residues. CDR3: CASRPNGTDSYNEQFF. The DNA of the CDR3 is TGCGCCAGCAGGCCGAACGGGACAGACTCCTACAATGAGCAGTTCTTC.

This clonotype was observed a handful of times. The chain employs TRBV5-6 and TRBJ2-1; unclear D gene. Trimming stripped 1 base from V and 8 bases from J, with 4 bases between. Per the germline V gene, CDR1 is SGHDT and CDR2 is YYEEEE. This CDR3 is 11 amino acids long. This CDR3 is CASSLNHEQFF. CDR3 DNA sequence: TGTGCCAGCAGCTTGAATCATGAGCAGTTCTTC. Full variable domain (outside the CDR3, taken from reference TRBV5-6 and TRBJ2-1): DAGVTQSPTHLIKTRGQQVTLRCSPKSGHDTVSWYQQALGQGPQFIFQYYEEEERQRGNFPDRFSGHQFPNYSSELNVNALLLGDSALYLCASSLNHEQFFGPGTRLTVL.

In its sample, this clonotype was seen many times. This chain connects TRBV20-1 to TRBJ2-5, with D unclear. The CDR3 is 13 amino acids. The V gene lost 2 bases and the J gene lost 1 base, with 8 bases spanning the gap. CDR1 is DFQATT and CDR2 is SNEGSKA in the germline V gene (reference sequence). CDR3 amino acids: CSARRQAQETQYF. The CDR3 DNA follows: TGCAGTGCTAGAAGGCAGGCCCAAGAGACCCAGTACTTC.

This clonotype was detected ten times or more. The rearrangement uses TRBV6-2 or TRBV6-3 and TRBJ2-5; the D gene is possibly TRBD1 (6 bases). This CDR3 contains 15 residues. The V end lost 4 bases, the J end lost 2 bases, and 14 bases lay between the germline ends. CDR1 is MNHEY, CDR2 SVGEGT, per germline. In DNA form, the CDR3 reads TGTGCCAGCAGTTTTCGCAGGGGCGGACAAGAGACCCAGTACTTC. This sequence encodes CASSFRRGGQETQYF.

The chain combines TRBV5-5 with TRBJ2-3; TRBD2 might be the D (5 bases). V was cut by 4 bases and J by 6 bases, with 15 bases left in between. This CDR3 spans 14 amino acids. The germline V gene encodes CDR1 SGHKS and CDR2 YYEKEE (reference sequence). The CDR3 DNA sequence: TGTGCCAGCAGCCCTGGACTTCACAGCGATACGCAGTATTTT. The encoded protein is CASSPGLHSDTQYF. Full variable domain (outside the CDR3, taken from reference TRBV5-5 and TRBJ2-3): DAGVTQSPTHLIKTRGQQVTLRCSPISGHKSVSWYQQVLGQGPQFIFQYYEKEERGRGNFPDRFSARQFPNYSSELNVNALLLGDSALYLCASSPGLHSDTQYFGPGTRLTVL.

This clonotype has ten or more counts. The DNA of the CDR3 is TGTGCCAGCAGCTTACTAGGACAGGGATTCCAAGAGACCCAGTACTTC. This translates into CASSLLGQGFQETQYF. The chain combines TRBV13 with TRBJ2-5; TRBD1 agrees at 8 bases. J gave up 1 base and V 2 bases, and 6 bases lay outside the gene matches. This CDR3 has 16 residues. CDR1 and CDR2 (germline): PRHDT, FYEKMQ (reference sequence).

The table lists this clonotype with a few counts. The chain combines TRBV7-2 with TRBJ1-2; tentatively, D is TRBD1 (6 bases). The CDR3 spans 15 residues. V lost 0 bases and J lost 4, with 12 bases in between. Per the germline V gene, CDR1 is SGHTA and CDR2 is FQGNSA. The CDR3 DNA reads as TGTGCCAGCAGCTTAGCTCCCAGGGGAGCCTATGGCTACACCTTC. Translation gives CASSLAPRGAYGYTF.